The clone carrying this T cell receptor (beta chain) has just a few counts. The antigen is unknown. The V gene end was trimmed by 5 bases and the J gene end by 6 bases; junction bases not matched to a gene: 7. This CDR3 contains 13 residues. The germline CDR1 and CDR2 sequences are DFQATT and SNEGSKA (reference sequence). The data belong to a study of identical twins. Template switching added a universal primer binding site, and final cDNA carried unique molecular identifiers. TCRdb processed the 5' RACE reads anew with MiXCR; each CDR3 protein has one entry. The table includes hundreds of thousands of distinct CDR3 sequences, about 20% detected once. Study-level points and caveats: Insertion counts were lower in abundant cord blood beta clonotypes, a trend that memory repertoires did not show.

These data were likewise used in another study, on T cells expressing NK-cell markers. That paper notes: CD3+CD56+NKG2C+, CD3+CD56+NKG2C- and CD3+CD56-NKG2C+ T cells, once sorted, supplied the TCR beta repertoires.

The sequencing input was PBMCs. The chain links TRBV20-1 to TRBJ1-2, with 9 bases aligning to TRBD1. The origin of this receptor is a young woman in good health. CDR3 nucleotide sequence: TGCAGTGCTGATAACAGGGGGCTCAATGGCTACACCTTC. This sequence encodes CSADNRGLNGYTF.